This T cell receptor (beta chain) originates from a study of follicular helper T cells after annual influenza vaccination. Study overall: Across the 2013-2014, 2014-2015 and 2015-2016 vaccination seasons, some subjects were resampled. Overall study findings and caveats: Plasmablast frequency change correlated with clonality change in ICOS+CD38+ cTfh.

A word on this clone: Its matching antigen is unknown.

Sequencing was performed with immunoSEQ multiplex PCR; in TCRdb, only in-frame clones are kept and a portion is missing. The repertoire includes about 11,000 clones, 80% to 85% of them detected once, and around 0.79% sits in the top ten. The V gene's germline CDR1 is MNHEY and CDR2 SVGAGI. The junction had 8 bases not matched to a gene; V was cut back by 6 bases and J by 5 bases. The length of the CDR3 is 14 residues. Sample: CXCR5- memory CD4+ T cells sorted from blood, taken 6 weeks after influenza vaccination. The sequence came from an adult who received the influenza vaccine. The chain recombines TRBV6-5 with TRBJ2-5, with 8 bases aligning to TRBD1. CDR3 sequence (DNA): TGTGCCAGCAGGCCAGCAGGGGGCCTGGAGACCCAGTACTTC. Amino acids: CASRPAGGLETQYF.